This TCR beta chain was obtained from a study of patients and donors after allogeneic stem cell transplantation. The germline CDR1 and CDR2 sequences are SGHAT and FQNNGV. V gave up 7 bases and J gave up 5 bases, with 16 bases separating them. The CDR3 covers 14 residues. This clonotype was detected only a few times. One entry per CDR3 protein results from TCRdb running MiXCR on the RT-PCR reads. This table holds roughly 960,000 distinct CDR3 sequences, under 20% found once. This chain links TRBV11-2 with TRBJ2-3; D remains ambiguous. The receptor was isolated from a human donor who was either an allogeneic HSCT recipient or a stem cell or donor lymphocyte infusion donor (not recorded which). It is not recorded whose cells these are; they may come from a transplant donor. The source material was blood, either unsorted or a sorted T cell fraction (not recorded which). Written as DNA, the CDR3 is TGTGCCAGCACCACAGCGAGGCGTGGAGATACGCAGTATTTT. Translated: CASTTARRGDTQYF.